This entry concerns a single T cell receptor (beta chain). Its specificity is not known. Clones were read by immunoSEQ multiplex PCR, and TCRdb kept only the in-frame ones, dropping some. The sample has about 2.5 million clones, around 92% seen once. V lost 2 bases to trimming and J lost 2 bases, with 2 bases between them. Germline V CDR1 and CDR2: MGHDK, SYGVNS. This CDR3 has 12 amino acids. The sample belongs to a study of shared clonotypes between healthy human individuals. About the study: The plates for each donor numbered three CD4 naive, three CD4 memory, two CD8 naive and one CD8 memory. Study-level findings and limits: Depth was large, yet rarefaction showed that sorted-subset sequencing was incomplete.

This receptor was obtained from a man aged 18-30 years in good health. Some clones in this sample may be carry-over from other donors' samples. The V and J genes are TRBV25-1 and TRBJ2-3; D is uncertain. The specimen sequenced was naive CD4+ T cells from PBMCs. The sample's subset: CD45RA+ positively selected. The CDR3 coding sequence is TGTGCCAGCAGTGAAACCACAGATACGCAGTATTTT. Translation: CASSETTDTQYF.